This record concerns one TCR beta chain sequence. This receptor's antigen is unknown. Per-nucleotide qualities are absent, and no much larger clonotype sits a single base away. Counted from cysteine to phenylalanine, this CDR3 has 14 amino acids. This entry keeps only the CDR3 DNA: 42 bases, framed from base 1. V is shortened by 5 bases, J by 2 bases, and the region joining them spans 12 bases. Taken from the germline V gene, the CDR1 and CDR2 loops are SGHRS and YFSETQ. Peripheral blood CD8+ and CD4+ T cells from healthy donors, Susac syndrome patients and multiple sclerosis patients were profiled using high-throughput TCR beta sequencing. The Susac syndrome patients fulfilled recently defined diagnostic criteria for definite or probable disease. Bulk CD8+ and CD4+ T cells were purified by magnetic negative isolation, whereas CD8+ TEMRA cells were enriched by FACS. Blood was drawn into EDTA tubes, processed within 24 hours, and PBMCs were isolated by density gradient centrifugation. PBMCs intended for TCR sequencing were cryopreserved in liquid nitrogen and thawed later in a water bath at 37 degrees C. A purity of at least 90% was achieved for sorted or isolated CD4+, CD8+ and CD8+ TEMRA cells.

RNA was extracted with the RNeasy kit and roughly 0.45 to 1 ug was reverse transcribed using random hexamers. The immunoSEQ multiplex PCR assay, covering 54 Vbeta and 13 Jbeta segments, was used to amplify TCR beta CDR3 regions. PCR amplification bias was corrected using a synthetic template baseline for primer optimization and computational correction. The authors' analysis ran thus. Only productive sequences were kept, with reads annotated to V, D and J genes according to IMGT and analyzed in immunoSEQ Analyzer. To calculate clonality, Shannon entropy was normalized by log2 of the number of productive unique sequences and then subtracted from one. For each patient and control, public and private clones were evaluated within the 100 most prevalent clones. Clones were defined as Susac-specific when absent from the healthy and MS cohorts, from approximately 1,100 published viral clones and from other ImmuneACCESS disease sequences. TCRdb reran the public reads through fastp at Q25 and MiXCR, keeping productive beta chains. Merged by CDR3 protein, the rows form single entries marked with the most common genes and DNA. What appears here as the V and J calls and clone size reflects TCRdb's work, not the paper's. Present in this sample are under 95,000 distinct CDR3 sequences, over 90% of which were seen just once. The biggest ten clones account for about 0.3% of the sample.

The sample originates from a study of CD8 T cells in Susac syndrome (dated by TCRdb to the late 2010s). In the study overall: Among the Susac syndrome patients who were sequenced, clinically active disease was present in six and clinical remission was observed in under ten. At the time of blood withdrawal, Susac syndrome patients were either therapy-naive, taking corticosteroids (with some also receiving IVIg), or on IVIg alone. Whether CD8+ T cell activation and differentiation in Susac syndrome was antigen driven was tested using repertoire sequencing.

General conclusions and limits of the study: The CD4+ T cell repertoire of patients with Susac syndrome showed no detectable clonal expansion. The TCR sequencing and HLA analysis was acknowledged to have included a relatively small number of individuals.

The chain is encoded by TRBV5-1 joined to TRBJ2-3; the D segment could be TRBD1, given 5 matching bases. This receptor was taken from a human donor with Susac syndrome. The material sequenced was CD4+ T cells from PBMCs. The CDR3 reads as follows: CASRGSGLTDTQYF. The sequenced DNA: TGCGCCAGCAGGGGCTCAGGGCTCACAGATACGCAGTATTTT.